This T cell receptor beta chain was retrieved from a study of Ad26.COV2.S vaccination and SARS-CoV-2 variants. Study at large: The vaccine Ad26.COV2.S was put into the muscle once, or twice with 56 days between. Study-wide results and limits: Possible underestimation of total T cell responses by the TCR breadth and depth analyses was noted.

Documented treatment: roughly 20 received Ad26.COV2.S at low or high dose, single or two shots; a few received placebo; per-sample allocation not given. Material that was analyzed had been drawn on day 63 after the first vaccine or placebo injection. This clone was detected only once. Its antigen is not identified. Germline values: CDR1 SGHVS, CDR2 FQNEAQ. The CDR3 totals 16 residues. The J segment lost 1 base and the V segment lost 5 bases, leaving 6 bases of the junction unmatched. Only in-frame clones appear in the TCRdb table, and some are missing; sequencing was by immunoSEQ multiplex PCR. The sample has 450,000 to 550,000 clones; approximately 92% are singletons.

The specimen comprised peripheral blood, sampled in a trial of Ad26.COV2.S vaccine versus placebo. The chain combines TRBV7-8 with TRBJ1-1; TRBD1 agrees at 11 bases. This receptor was obtained from a person aged 18 to 65 who received the Ad26.COV2.S COVID-19 vaccine or a placebo. In DNA, the CDR3 is TGTGCCAGCAGCATGGGACAGGGGGAGGGGAACACTGAAGCTTTCTTT. Amino acids: CASSMGQGEGNTEAFF.